Below are 25 T cell receptor beta chains sequenced from a single sample in a study of siplizumab effects on memory and regulatory T cells. Repertoires were generated with immunoSEQ multiplex PCR, while TCRdb's copy carries only in-frame clones and drops some. This repertoire shows fewer than 45,000 clones, 80% to 90% found once; its top ten account for 0.25%. Input material: naive CD4+ T cells sorted from blood. The source of these receptors is a human donor in good health.

This chain links TRBV6-6 with TRBJ1-3; 10 nucleotides align to TRBD1. V was pared by 2 bases and J by 4 bases, with 5 bases of the junction left unmatched. The V gene's germline CDR1 is MNHNY and CDR2 SVGAGI (reference sequence). This CDR3 region has 16 residues. The CDR3: CASSYAGQGWGNTIYF. Written as DNA, the CDR3 is TGTGCCAGCAGTTACGCGGGACAGGGGTGGGGAAACACCATATATTTT.

The chain uses TRBV6-4 and TRBJ2-7; possibly TRBD2 for D (6 bases). Trimming left V 5 bases short and J 3 bases short, with 17 bases between. CDR1 is MRHNA and CDR2 is SNTAGT in the germline V gene. The CDR3 loop spans 15 amino acids. As DNA, the CDR3 is TGTGCCAGCAGTCCTTTCGCGGGGTCCTTCTACGAGCAGTACTTC. This encodes CASSPFAGSFYEQYF.

The chain links TRBV20-1 to TRBJ2-3; no clear D gene. This CDR3 comprises 11 residues. Trimming removed 7 bases at V and 6 bases at J, with 11 bases between. The germline V gene has CDR1 DFQATT and CDR2 SNEGSKA (reference sequence). Here the CDR3 DNA reads TGCAGTGTTTTAGGGTCTGATACGCAGTATTTT. It yields the protein CSVLGSDTQYF.

CDR3 residues: CASSFWIAGVGTDTQYF. DNA of the CDR3: TGCGCCAGCAGCTTCTGGATAGCGGGAGTGGGCACAGATACGCAGTATTTT. V and J are TRBV5-1 and TRBJ2-3; 9 nucleotides align to TRBD2. J lost 1 base, V lost 2 bases, and 8 bases had no gene match. The CDR3 runs to 17 residues. Germline lookup yields CDR1 SGHRS and CDR2 YFSETQ. The full variable domain, its missing parts supplied by reference TRBV5-1 and TRBJ2-3, is KAGVTQTPRYLIKTRGQQVTLSCSPISGHRSVSWYQQTPGQGLQFLFEYFSETQRNKGNFPGRFSGRQFSNSRSEMNVSTLELGDSALYLCASSFWIAGVGTDTQYFGPGTRLTVL.

V gene TRBV21-1 combines with J gene TRBJ1-4; TRBD1 is the table's D call and was not checked against the DNA. TRBV21-1 is a pseudogene locus. The CDR3 spans 16 residues. The CDR3 protein is CASSTTLLDRGEKLFF. In DNA, the CDR3 is TGTGCCAGCAGCACGACATTACTTGACAGGGGTGAAAAACTGTTTTTT.

This chain links TRBV5-1 with TRBJ2-7; a weak D match, TRBD2 (7 bases). V lost 4 bases and J lost 0, with 14 bases in between. CDR3 length equals 15 residues. The germline V gene encodes CDR1 SGHRS and CDR2 YFSETQ. The CDR3: CASSERGGGSYEQYF. The CDR3 DNA reads as TGCGCCAGCAGCGAAAGAGGGGGGGGCTCCTACGAGCAGTACTTC.

This clone is a singleton in its sample. V is TRBV4-1 and J is TRBJ2-3; a possible D gene is TRBD2 (5 bases). The CDR3 extends over 18 amino acids. The germline V and J ends were trimmed by 4 bases and 0 bases, with 20 bases remaining between them. CDR1 MGHRA and CDR2 YSYEKL come from the germline V gene. The CDR3 spells CASSRFQGGLPSTDTQYF. CDR3 bases: TGCGCCAGCAGCCGATTTCAAGGAGGCCTGCCTAGCACAGATACGCAGTATTTT.

V is TRBV18 and J is TRBJ2-7, with D unclear. The CDR3 length is 14 residues. Germline assignment: CDR1 KGHSH and CDR2 LQKENI. With 4 bases removed from V and 0 bases from J, the gap between germline ends came to 10 bases. For the CDR3, the DNA is TGTGCCAGCTCACTACGAGACACCTCCTACGAGCAGTACTTC. It yields the protein CASSLRDTSYEQYF. The full variable domain, its missing parts supplied by reference TRBV18 and TRBJ2-7, is NAGVMQNPRHLVRRRGQEARLRCSPMKGHSHVYWYRQLPEEGLKFMVYLQKENIIDESGMPKERFSAEFPKEGPSILRIQQVVRGDSAAYFCASSLRDTSYEQYFGPGTRLTVT.

The chain recombines TRBV7-3 with TRBJ1-1; D unclear. CDR1 and CDR2 from the germline V gene are SGHTA and FQGTGA. V was cut by 0 bases and J by 0 bases, with 2 bases left in between. The CDR3 runs to 13 residues. DNA for the CDR3: TGTGCCAGCAGCTTAACAATGAACACTGAAGCTTTCTTT. Translating gives CASSLTMNTEAFF.

V is TRBV10-2 and J is TRBJ1-1; weak D call: TRBD1 (6 bases). This CDR3 has 15 residues. Germline loops: CDR1 WSHSY, CDR2 SAAADI. V lost 3 bases and J 0 bases, leaving 11 bases between the germline ends. The CDR3 region has the DNA TGCGCCAGCAGTGATACAGGACAGATGAACACTGAAGCTTTCTTT. This codes for CASSDTGQMNTEAFF.

The chain is built from TRBV6-5 and TRBJ1-5, with a possible D match to TRBD1 (5 bases). Trimming took off 5 bases at V and 2 bases at J, with 10 bases between the two ends. The CDR3 spans 14 residues. Germline loops: CDR1 MNHEY, CDR2 SVGAGI. The chain's CDR3 is CASSGGVGNQPQHF. Here the CDR3 DNA reads TGTGCCAGCAGTGGAGGGGTAGGCAATCAGCCCCAGCATTTT.

This clone occurred a few times. This chain joins TRBV30 and TRBJ1-3; tentative D call: TRBD1 (5 bases). V lost 3 bases and J lost 0, with 9 bases in between. There are 14 residues in the CDR3. Germline V gene lookup returns CDR1 GTSNPN and CDR2 SVGIG (reference sequence). The CDR3 region is CAWSQDSSGNTIYF. Written as DNA, the CDR3 is TGTGCCTGGAGCCAAGACAGCTCTGGAAACACCATATATTTT.

The rearrangement links TRBV6-6 to TRBJ1-4, with D possibly TRBD1 on 5 matching bases. This CDR3 is 15 amino acids long. The germline CDR1 and CDR2 sequences are MNHNY and SVGAGI (reference sequence). V dropped 0 bases and J dropped 0 bases, with 5 bases sitting between them. The CDR3 nucleotides read TGTGCCAGCAGTTACTCGACAGCAACTAATGAAAAACTGTTTTTT. Its protein is CASSYSTATNEKLFF.

The chain joins TRBV4-2 to TRBJ2-2; 7 bases match TRBD2. The CDR3 length is 17 residues. V gave up 0 bases and J gave up 4 bases; unmatched junction bases: 8. Germline loops: CDR1 LGHNA, CDR2 YNFKEQ. The CDR3 nucleotides read TGTGCCAGCAGCCAAGAGTGGCTAGCGGTTGGCACCGGGGAGCTGTTTTTT. Its protein product is CASSQEWLAVGTGELFF.

The chain uses TRBV7-8 and TRBJ2-1, with 16 bases identical to TRBD2. There are 17 residues in the CDR3. The J segment lost 2 bases and the V segment lost 5 bases, leaving 3 bases of the junction unmatched. Germline lookup yields CDR1 SGHVS and CDR2 FQNEAQ. The CDR3: CASSPGTSGRAYNEQFF. The CDR3 nucleotides read TGTGCCAGCAGCCCCGGGACTAGCGGGAGGGCCTACAATGAGCAGTTCTTC.

CDR3 residues: CSVGQGLGNTIYF. The CDR3, as DNA: TGCAGCGTCGGACAGGGCCTGGGAAACACCATATATTTT. The chain links TRBV29-1 to TRBJ1-3; 8 bases are a match to TRBD1. J lost 4 bases, V lost 6 bases, and 5 bases had no gene match. Germline V gene data show CDR1 as SQVTM and CDR2 as ANQGSEA. This CDR3 contains 13 residues. Complete variable domain (other parts from reference TRBV29-1 and TRBJ1-3): SAVISQKPSRDICQRGTSLTIQCQVDSQVTMMFWYRQQPGQSLTLIATANQGSEATYESGFVIDKFPISRPNLTFSTLTVSNMSPEDSSIYLCSVGQGLGNTIYFGEGSWLTVV.

The rearrangement uses TRBV5-1 and TRBJ2-1; 7 bases are shared with TRBD2. V shed 1 base, J shed 3 bases, and the junction held 4 bases outside the gene matches. Germline V CDR1 and CDR2: SGHRS, YFSETQ. This CDR3 comprises 15 residues. The CDR3 loop reads CASSLPSGGYNEQFF. CDR3 nucleotides: TGCGCCAGCAGCTTGCCCTCGGGGGGCTACAATGAGCAGTTCTTC. The variable domain in full, completed from reference TRBV5-1 and TRBJ2-1, reads KAGVTQTPRYLIKTRGQQVTLSCSPISGHRSVSWYQQTPGQGLQFLFEYFSETQRNKGNFPGRFSGRQFSNSRSEMNVSTLELGDSALYLCASSLPSGGYNEQFFGPGTRLTVL.

The chain recombines TRBV10-3 with TRBJ2-6; TRBD1 agrees at 8 bases. From germline, CDR1 is ENHRY and CDR2 SYGVKD. The V and J ends lost 3 bases and 3 bases, in that order; junction bases with no gene match: 1. The CDR3 has 15 residues. DNA of the CDR3: TGTGCCATCAGTGACAGGGGGCTTGGGGCCAACGTCCTGACTTTC. Translating it yields CAISDRGLGANVLTF.

V and J are TRBV7-8 and TRBJ1-3, with 7 bases that match TRBD1. Germline-derived CDR1 and CDR2 are SGHVS and FQNEAQ. J lost 0 bases, V lost 5 bases, and 4 bases had no gene match. There are 15 residues in the CDR3. CDR3 protein: CASSLQGISGNTIYF. CDR3 DNA: TGTGCCAGCAGCCTACAGGGGATCTCTGGAAACACCATATATTTT.

This clone was detected once. V and J are TRBV6-4 and TRBJ1-6, with D perhaps matching TRBD1 (6 bases). Trimming shortened V by 4 bases and J by 9 bases, and 10 bases separated the two germline ends. The CDR3 contains 13 residues. Germline V gives CDR1 MRHNA, CDR2 SNTAGT. CDR3 in amino acids: CASSVQGSSPLHF. In nucleotides, the CDR3 is TGTGCCAGCAGTGTTCAGGGGAGTTCACCCCTCCACTTT.

This clone has a single count. The chain recombines TRBV5-4 with TRBJ2-1, with a tentative D call TRBD1 (6 bases). V was clipped by 0 bases and J by 0 bases, with 13 bases between them. Germline V CDR1 and CDR2: SGHNT, YYREEE (reference sequence). This CDR3 is 17 amino acids long. The CDR3 bases are TGTGCCAGCAGCTTGGCGTTAGGGGGATACTCCTACAATGAGCAGTTCTTC. Its translation: CASSLALGGYSYNEQFF. The entire variable domain, with the rest obtained from reference TRBV5-4 and TRBJ2-1, is as follows: ETGVTQSPTHLIKTRGQQVTLRCSSQSGHNTVSWYQQALGQGPQFIFQYYREEENGRGNFPPRFSGLQFPNYSSELNVNALELDDSALYLCASSLALGGYSYNEQFFGPGTRLTVL.

The chain is built from TRBV30 and TRBJ1-1; the D is unclear. The length of the CDR3 is 15 residues. CDR1 and CDR2 from the germline V gene are GTSNPN and SVGIG (reference sequence). The V gene lost 3 bases and the J gene lost 0 bases, with 14 bases spanning the gap. In DNA form, the CDR3 reads TGTGCCTGGAGGGAAAAACGGATCATGAACACTGAAGCTTTCTTT. It yields the protein CAWREKRIMNTEAFF.

The chain is built from TRBV18 and TRBJ2-7; possibly TRBD2 for D (5 bases). This CDR3 is 15 amino acids long. V lost 8 bases, J lost 2 bases, and 19 bases lay in between. The germline CDR1 and CDR2 sequences are KGHSH and LQKENI. The CDR3 DNA reads as TGTGCCAGCACCAAACTACCGGGGAATACCTACGAGCAGTACTTC. The encoded protein is CASTKLPGNTYEQYF.

This clone showed up just a few times. The gene calls are TRBV27 and TRBJ1-6, with unresolved D. The CDR3 sequence is 14 residues long. The germline V gene has CDR1 MNHEY and CDR2 SMNVEV (reference sequence). Trimming left V 7 bases short and J 10 bases short, with 17 bases between. CDR3 protein: CASTAGEGWSPLHF. In DNA form, the CDR3 reads TGTGCCAGCACTGCTGGGGAAGGATGGTCACCCCTCCACTTT.

This chain uses TRBV14 with TRBJ1-1; a weak D match, TRBD1 (6 bases). This CDR3 is built from 14 residues. Trimming pared 0 bases from V and 7 bases from J, leaving 12 bases between. CDR1 and CDR2 (germline): SGHDN, FVKESK. Here the CDR3 DNA reads TGTGCCAGCAGCCAAGAGACAGGTTACAGTGAAGCTTTCTTT. Residues: CASSQETGYSEAFF.